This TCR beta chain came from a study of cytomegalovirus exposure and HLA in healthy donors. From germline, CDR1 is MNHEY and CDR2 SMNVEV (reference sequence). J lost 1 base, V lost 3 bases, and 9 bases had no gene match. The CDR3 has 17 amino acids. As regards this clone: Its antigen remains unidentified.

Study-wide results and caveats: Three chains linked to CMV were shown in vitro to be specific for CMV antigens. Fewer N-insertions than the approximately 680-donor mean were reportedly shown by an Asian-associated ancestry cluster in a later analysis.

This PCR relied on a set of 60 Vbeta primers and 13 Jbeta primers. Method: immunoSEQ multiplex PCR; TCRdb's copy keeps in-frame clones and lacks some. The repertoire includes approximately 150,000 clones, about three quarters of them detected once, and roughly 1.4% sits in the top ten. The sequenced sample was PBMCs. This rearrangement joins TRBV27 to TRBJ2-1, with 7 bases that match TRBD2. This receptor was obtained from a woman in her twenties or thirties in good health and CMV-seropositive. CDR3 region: CASSFGPSGKSYNEQFF. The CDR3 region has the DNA TGTGCCAGCAGTTTCGGCCCTAGCGGAAAATCCTACAATGAGCAGTTCTTC.